This TCR beta chain was observed in a study of resident and recirculating memory T cells in vitiligo (dated by TCRdb to 2017 to 2018). Regarding the complete study: The study took epidermis from shave biopsies of two lesional and two nonlesional sites, plus PBMCs, from each of a few stable vitiligo patients for TCR beta sequencing. Without any cell sorting, samples were homogenized immediately before genomic DNA was extracted using the Qiagen DNeasy Blood & Tissue Kit. The human TCR beta sequencing tested whether specific clones in lesional vitiligo skin differed from clones in nonlesional skin and blood.

V loses 4 bases, J loses 4 bases, and the germline ends lie 4 bases apart. The CDR3, from cysteine to phenylalanine, totals 10 residues. Only the CDR3 region is kept as DNA, spanning 30 bases read in frame from base 1. The germline V gene (reference sequence) provides CDR1 DFQATT and CDR2 SNEGSKA. General conclusions and limits of the study: Because TCR sequences were not shared across biopsy sites or across patients, the findings suggest that different lesions are infiltrated by different T cell clones, a pattern described as private specificity. Clonality was not the same from one vitiligo lesion to another, and no unique dominant TCR clone turned up. Even within a single patient, overlap and correlation analysis found no significant repertoire overlap between any biopsies apart from each lesion compared with itself. Working out how much the T cell clones identified in the vitiligo lesions and the human Trm versus Tcm pools each contribute will require future mechanistic studies.

TCR beta chains were amplified from genomic DNA with the immunoSEQ hsTCRB kit. The immunoSEQ service ran the sequencing of the TCR beta libraries on an Illumina MiSeq instrument. As for the original processing: Analysis of the repertoire data was performed with the immunoSEQ Analyzer. TCRdb took this table from immuneACCESS and kept in-frame rearrangements with V and J called. Such tables lack part of the clones; where checked against another copy, unresolved V genes explain under half of the gap, and the rest is unexplained. V and J calls plus clone size are reproduced from that table; the DNA served to infer D and trimming. Across this sample there are around 70,000 clones, with more than 85% seen only once. The ten largest clones represent less than 5.5% of the sample. Vitiligo counted as stable when lesions had not changed during the previous 6 months. Stable patients also had to lack confetti depigmentation, a clinical sign of active vitiligo. Anyone who had been treated within the previous three months was excluded from the study. PBMCs were isolated from heparinized blood by Ficoll density gradient centrifugation and were subsequently flash-frozen.

As to this clone: This clone's antigen is unknown. No base-level quality is on record; no much larger clone is a single base apart.

The sequence links TRBV20-1 to TRBJ2-5, with no reliable assignment of the D segment. Specimen: blood. This TCR came from a male donor with vitiligo. The CDR3 in this case is CSATRETQYF. The nucleotides are TGCAGTGCTACGAGAGAGACCCAGTACTTC.